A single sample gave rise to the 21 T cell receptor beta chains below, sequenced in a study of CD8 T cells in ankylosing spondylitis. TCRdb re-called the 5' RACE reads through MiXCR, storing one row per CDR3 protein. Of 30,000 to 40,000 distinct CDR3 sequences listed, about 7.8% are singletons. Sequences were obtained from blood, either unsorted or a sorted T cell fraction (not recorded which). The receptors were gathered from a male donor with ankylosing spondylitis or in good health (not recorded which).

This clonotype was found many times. CDR3 coding DNA: TGTGCCAGCAGGGCGCCGGGAGTAAATGAGCAGTTCTTC. Protein: CASRAPGVNEQFF. The chain is built from TRBV7-3 and TRBJ2-1; D may be TRBD2 (6 bases). Trimming removed 6 bases from V and 7 bases from J, with 13 bases in between. The CDR3 runs to 13 residues. CDR1 is SGHTA, CDR2 FQGTGA, per germline.

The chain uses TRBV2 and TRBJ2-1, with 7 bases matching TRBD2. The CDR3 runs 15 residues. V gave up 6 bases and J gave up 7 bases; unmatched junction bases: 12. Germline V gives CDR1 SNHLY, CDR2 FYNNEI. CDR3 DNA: TGTGCCAGCAGATTCCCTGGGACTACTATTAATGAGCAGTTCTTC. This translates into CASRFPGTTINEQFF.

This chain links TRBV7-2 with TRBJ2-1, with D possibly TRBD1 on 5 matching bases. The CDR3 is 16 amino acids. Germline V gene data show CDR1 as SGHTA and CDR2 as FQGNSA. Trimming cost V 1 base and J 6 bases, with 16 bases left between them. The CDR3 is CASSLVSQGWGNEQFF. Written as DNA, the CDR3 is TGTGCCAGCAGCTTAGTATCCCAGGGTTGGGGCAATGAGCAGTTCTTC.

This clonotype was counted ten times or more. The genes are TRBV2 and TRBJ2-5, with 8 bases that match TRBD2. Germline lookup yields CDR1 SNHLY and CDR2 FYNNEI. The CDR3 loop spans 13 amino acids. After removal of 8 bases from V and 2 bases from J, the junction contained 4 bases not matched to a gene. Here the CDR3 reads CASVRGRQETQYF. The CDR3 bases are TGTGCCAGCGTGCGCGGGAGGCAAGAGACCCAGTACTTC.

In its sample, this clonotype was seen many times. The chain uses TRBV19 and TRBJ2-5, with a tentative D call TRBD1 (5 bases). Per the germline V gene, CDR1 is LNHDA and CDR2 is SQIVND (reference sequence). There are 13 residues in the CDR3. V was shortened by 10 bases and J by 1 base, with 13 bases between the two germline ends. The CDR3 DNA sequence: TGTGCCACTCGAACAGGATTCCAAGAGACCCAGTACTTC. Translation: CATRTGFQETQYF.

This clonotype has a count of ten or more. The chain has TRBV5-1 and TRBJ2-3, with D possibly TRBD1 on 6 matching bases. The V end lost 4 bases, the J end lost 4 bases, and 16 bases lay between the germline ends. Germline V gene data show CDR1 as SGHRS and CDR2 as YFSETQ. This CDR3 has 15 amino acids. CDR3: CASSRGGAGSDTQYF. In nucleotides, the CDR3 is TGCGCCAGCAGCCGTGGGGGCGCCGGGTCAGATACGCAGTATTTT.

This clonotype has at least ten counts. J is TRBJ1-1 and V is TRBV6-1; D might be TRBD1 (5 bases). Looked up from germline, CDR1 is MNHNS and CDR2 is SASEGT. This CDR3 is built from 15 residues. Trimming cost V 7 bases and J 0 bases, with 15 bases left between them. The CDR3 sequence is CASTGQGGMNTEAFF. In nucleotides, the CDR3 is TGTGCCAGCACCGGGCAGGGAGGAATGAACACTGAAGCTTTCTTT.

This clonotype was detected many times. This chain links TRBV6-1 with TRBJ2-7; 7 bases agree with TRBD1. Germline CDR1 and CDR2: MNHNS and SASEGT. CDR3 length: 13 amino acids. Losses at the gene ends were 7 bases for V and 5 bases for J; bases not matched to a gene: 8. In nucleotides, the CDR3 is TGTGCCAGCAAGTACAGGGGCACCCACGAGCAGTACTTC. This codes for CASKYRGTHEQYF.

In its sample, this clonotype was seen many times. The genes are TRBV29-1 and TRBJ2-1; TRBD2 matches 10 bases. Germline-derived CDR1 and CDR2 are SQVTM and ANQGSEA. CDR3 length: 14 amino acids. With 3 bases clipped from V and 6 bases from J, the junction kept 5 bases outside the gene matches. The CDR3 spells CSVETSGSTNEQFF. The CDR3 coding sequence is TGCAGCGTTGAGACTAGCGGGTCAACCAATGAGCAGTTCTTC.

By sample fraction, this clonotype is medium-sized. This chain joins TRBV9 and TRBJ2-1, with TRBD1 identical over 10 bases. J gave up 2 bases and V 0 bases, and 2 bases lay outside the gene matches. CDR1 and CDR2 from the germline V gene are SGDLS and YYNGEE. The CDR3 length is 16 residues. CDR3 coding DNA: TGTGCCAGCAGCGTAGTTGGACAGGGGGCCTACAATGAGCAGTTCTTC. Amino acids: CASSVVGQGAYNEQFF.

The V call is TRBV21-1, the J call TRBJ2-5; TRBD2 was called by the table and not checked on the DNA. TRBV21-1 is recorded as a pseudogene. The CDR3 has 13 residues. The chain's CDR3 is CASSRAFQETQYF. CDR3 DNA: TGTGCCAGCTCGCGGGCGTTCCAAGAGACCCAGTACTTC.

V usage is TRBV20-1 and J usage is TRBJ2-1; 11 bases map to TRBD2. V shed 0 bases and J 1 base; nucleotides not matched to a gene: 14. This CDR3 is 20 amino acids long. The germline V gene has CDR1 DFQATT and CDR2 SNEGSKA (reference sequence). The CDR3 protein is CSARDQRGGLAGGSYNEQFF. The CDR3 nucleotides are TGCAGTGCTAGAGATCAGAGGGGGGGGCTAGCGGGAGGATCCTACAATGAGCAGTTCTTC.

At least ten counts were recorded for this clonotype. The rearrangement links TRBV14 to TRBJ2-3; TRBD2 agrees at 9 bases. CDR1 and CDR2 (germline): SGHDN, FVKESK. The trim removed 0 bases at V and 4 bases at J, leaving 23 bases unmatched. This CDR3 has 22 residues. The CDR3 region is CASSQDREGTPLAGVGADTQYF. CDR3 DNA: TGTGCCAGCAGCCAAGATAGAGAAGGGACCCCTTTAGCGGGAGTCGGGGCAGATACGCAGTATTTT.

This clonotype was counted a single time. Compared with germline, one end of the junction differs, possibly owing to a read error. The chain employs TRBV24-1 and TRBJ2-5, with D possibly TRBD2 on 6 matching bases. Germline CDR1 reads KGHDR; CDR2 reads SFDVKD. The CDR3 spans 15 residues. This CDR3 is CAISDASHGGETQYF. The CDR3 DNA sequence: TGTGCCATCAGTGACGCGTCTCACGGGGGAGAGACCCAGTACTTC.

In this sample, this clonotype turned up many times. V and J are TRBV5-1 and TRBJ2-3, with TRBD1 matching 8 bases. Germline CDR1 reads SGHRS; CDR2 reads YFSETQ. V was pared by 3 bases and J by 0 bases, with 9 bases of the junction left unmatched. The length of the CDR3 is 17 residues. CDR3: CASSSDPGQASTDTQYF. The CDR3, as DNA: TGCGCCAGCAGCTCCGATCCGGGACAGGCCAGCACAGATACGCAGTATTTT.

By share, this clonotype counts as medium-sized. CDR3 nucleotide sequence: TGTGCCAGCAGCCATGGGGACTTCCAAGAGACCCAGTACTTC. It yields the protein CASSHGDFQETQYF. The chain has TRBV4-2 and TRBJ2-5; weak D call: TRBD2 (6 bases). V lost 3 bases and J lost 1, with 9 bases in between. The CDR3 sequence is 14 residues long. Per germline, CDR1 LGHNA and CDR2 YNFKEQ.

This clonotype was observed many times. The CDR3: CATRAVGTGELFF. In DNA form, the CDR3 reads TGTGCCACCCGGGCGGTCGGCACCGGGGAGCTGTTTTTT. This chain links TRBV12-3 or TRBV12-4 with TRBJ2-2, with D hard to call. Trimming took off 10 bases at V and 4 bases at J, with 13 bases between the two ends. This CDR3 comprises 13 residues.

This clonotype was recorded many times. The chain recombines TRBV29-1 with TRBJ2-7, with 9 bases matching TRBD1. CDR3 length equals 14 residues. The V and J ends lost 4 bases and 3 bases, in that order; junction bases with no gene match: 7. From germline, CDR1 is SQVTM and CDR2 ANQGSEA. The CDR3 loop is CSVGRGQGFYEQYF. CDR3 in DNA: TGCAGCGTTGGGAGGGGACAGGGCTTCTACGAGCAGTACTTC.

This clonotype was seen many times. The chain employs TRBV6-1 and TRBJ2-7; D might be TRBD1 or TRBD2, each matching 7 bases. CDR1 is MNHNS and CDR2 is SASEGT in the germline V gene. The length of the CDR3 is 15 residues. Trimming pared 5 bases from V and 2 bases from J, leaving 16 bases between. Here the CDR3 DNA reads TGTGCCAGCAGTCTCTCAGGGGGAGGGACCTACGAGCAGTACTTC. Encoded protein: CASSLSGGGTYEQYF.

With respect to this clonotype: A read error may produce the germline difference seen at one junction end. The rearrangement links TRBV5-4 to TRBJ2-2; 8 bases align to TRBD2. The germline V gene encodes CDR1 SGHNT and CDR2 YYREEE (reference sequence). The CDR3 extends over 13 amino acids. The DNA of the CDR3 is TGTGCCAGCAGGCGGGAGGCCACCGGGGCGCTGTTTTTT. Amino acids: CASRREATGALFF.

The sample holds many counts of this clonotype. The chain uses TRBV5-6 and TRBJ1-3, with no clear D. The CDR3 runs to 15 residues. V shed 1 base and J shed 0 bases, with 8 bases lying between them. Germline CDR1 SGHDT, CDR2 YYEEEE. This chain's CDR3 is CASSLWSTSGNTIYF. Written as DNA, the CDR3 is TGTGCCAGCAGCTTGTGGAGTACCTCTGGAAACACCATATATTTT.